Shown below are 17 T cell receptor beta chains from a single sample sequenced in a study of T cells in localized non-small cell lung cancer. TCRdb's table, derived via immunoSEQ multiplex PCR, lists solely in-frame clones and lacks some. The data hold 70,000 to 95,000 clones, with roughly 91% observed a single time. The material was PBMCs, obtained before any cancer treatment. The source of these receptors is a woman aged 40-69 years with stage II squamous cell lung carcinoma.

The chain couples TRBV7-9 to TRBJ2-3, with TRBD2 matching 13 bases. The V segment lost 6 bases and the J segment 3 bases; nucleotides outside the gene matches: 0. CDR1 is SEHNR and CDR2 is FQNEAQ in the germline V gene (reference sequence). The CDR3 is 14 residues long. The CDR3 DNA is TGTGCCAGCAGGACTAGCGGGGGGACAGATACGCAGTATTTT. Its translation: CASRTSGGTDTQYF.

V usage is TRBV7-2 and J usage is TRBJ2-7, with 13 bases matching TRBD2. Trimming at V came to 5 bases and at J to 2 bases, leaving 3 bases not matched to a gene. Germline V CDR1 and CDR2: SGHTA, FQGNSA. CDR3 length equals 15 residues. CDR3 in DNA: TGTGCCAGCAGCAGGACTAGCGGGGGTCCCTACGAGCAGTACTTC. Amino acids: CASSRTSGGPYEQYF.

The rearrangement links TRBV19 to TRBJ2-2; D not resolved. V was clipped by 6 bases and J by 4 bases, with 9 bases between them. The germline CDR1 and CDR2 sequences are LNHDA and SQIVND (reference sequence). CDR3 size: 13 residues. CDR3: CASRRAGTGELFF. The CDR3 DNA is TGTGCCAGTAGAAGGGCCGGCACCGGGGAGCTGTTTTTT.

The rearrangement links TRBV6-4 to TRBJ1-1; D possibly corresponds to TRBD1 (5 bases). V lost 6 bases, J lost 1 base, and 15 bases lay in between. Germline values: CDR1 MRHNA, CDR2 SNTAGT. The CDR3 is 15 residues long. The CDR3 sequence is CASSASFGGNTEAFF. CDR3 DNA: TGTGCCAGCAGCGCCTCGTTCGGGGGGAACACTGAAGCTTTCTTT.

The chain uses TRBV2 and TRBJ2-3, with 10 bases that match TRBD2. Per germline, CDR1 SNHLY and CDR2 FYNNEI. J was trimmed by 0 bases and V by 4 bases; bases with no gene match: 16. This CDR3 has 20 amino acids. The CDR3 spells CASSVMASGSPLASTDTQYF. CDR3 coding DNA: TGTGCCAGCAGTGTTATGGCTAGCGGGAGTCCTTTAGCTAGCACAGATACGCAGTATTTT.

V gene TRBV5-4 combines with J gene TRBJ1-1, with D perhaps TRBD1 (5 bases). V was clipped by 5 bases and J by 0 bases, with 17 bases between them. The CDR3 is 16 amino acids. CDR1 is SGHNT and CDR2 is YYREEE in the germline V gene (reference sequence). The CDR3 sequence is CASRPEGLGVNTEAFF. The CDR3 region has the DNA TGTGCCAGCAGGCCTGAGGGTTTAGGGGTGAACACTGAAGCTTTCTTT. Looking up the rest from reference TRBV5-4 and TRBJ1-1 gives the full variable domain: ETGVTQSPTHLIKTRGQQVTLRCSSQSGHNTVSWYQQALGQGPQFIFQYYREEENGRGNFPPRFSGLQFPNYSSELNVNALELDDSALYLCASRPEGLGVNTEAFFGQGTRLTVV.

The chain combines TRBV7-6 with TRBJ2-1; the match to TRBD2 covers 8 bases. J gave up 7 bases and V 4 bases, and 12 bases lay outside the gene matches. Germline CDR1 and CDR2: SGHVS and FNYEAQ. This CDR3 has 16 residues. CDR3 amino acids: CASSYIAGKPLNEQFF. The CDR3 DNA sequence: TGTGCCAGCAGCTACATAGCGGGGAAGCCCCTGAATGAGCAGTTCTTC.

J is TRBJ1-1 and V is TRBV4-1; D is uncertain. The CDR3 consists of 18 residues. Germline-derived CDR1 and CDR2 are MGHRA and YSYEKL. V shed 10 bases and J shed 0 bases, with 27 bases lying between them. In nucleotides, the CDR3 is TGCGCCACCTCACCGGTGGGCACAATGAAAAACTTGAACACTGAAGCTTTCTTT. This translates into CATSPVGTMKNLNTEAFF.

This chain joins TRBV7-8 and TRBJ2-5; unclear D gene. CDR3 length equals 14 residues. Germline V gives CDR1 SGHVS, CDR2 FQNEAQ. V lost 5 bases and J lost 4, with 14 bases in between. The CDR3 DNA reads as TGTGCCAGCAGCCCCTTATTTGTGCGAGAGACCCAGTACTTC. Translated: CASSPLFVRETQYF. The full variable domain, with the rest looked up from reference TRBV7-8 and TRBJ2-5, is GAGVSQSPRYKVAKRGQDVALRCDPISGHVSLFWYQQALGQGPEFLTYFQNEAQLDKSGLPSDRFFAERPEGSVSTLKIQRTQQEDSAVYLCASSPLFVRETQYFGPGTRLLVL.

The rearrangement joins TRBV19 to TRBJ1-1; the D gene is possibly TRBD1 (5 bases). The CDR3 contains 14 residues. The V gene lost 5 bases and the J gene lost 1 base, with 11 bases spanning the gap. Germline values: CDR1 LNHDA, CDR2 SQIVND (reference sequence). CDR3 DNA: TGTGCCAGTAGTTATACCGGGGGGAACACTGAAGCTTTCTTT. Translation: CASSYTGGNTEAFF.

This chain links TRBV7-9 with TRBJ1-6; 10 positions match TRBD1. The ends lost 5 bases at V and 7 bases at J; junction bases unmatched: 8. The CDR3 consists of 16 residues. Germline V gene data show CDR1 as SEHNR and CDR2 as FQNEAQ (reference sequence). CDR3 nucleotides: TGTGCCAGCAGCCCGGGGCCGGACAGGGGGAATTCACCCCTCCACTTT. Translation: CASSPGPDRGNSPLHF.

The J gene is TRBJ1-4, the V gene TRBV7-9; D is perhaps TRBD1 (6 bases). Germline V gene data show CDR1 as SEHNR and CDR2 as FQNEAQ (reference sequence). The CDR3 runs to 16 residues. With 3 bases removed from V and 6 bases from J, the gap between germline ends came to 17 bases. CDR3 sequence reads: CASSFTPGTRHEKLFF. The CDR3 DNA follows: TGTGCCAGCAGCTTTACTCCCGGGACAAGGCATGAAAAACTGTTTTTT.

Worth noting for this clone: Relative to the germline gene, one junction end is altered; a read error may explain this. This rearrangement joins TRBV6-6 to TRBJ1-1; TRBD1 matches 7 bases. CDR3 length equals 13 residues. CDR1 and CDR2 from the germline V gene are MNHNY and SVGAGI (reference sequence). The CDR3 sequence is CASSPKTGTAGIF. Written as DNA, the CDR3 is TGTGCCAGCAGTCCCAAAACCGGGACAGCCGGTATCTTT.

The V call is TRBV2, the J call TRBJ2-3; D uncertain. V dropped 8 bases and J dropped 5 bases, with 17 bases sitting between them. The CDR3 extends over 14 amino acids. Germline-derived CDR1 and CDR2 are SNHLY and FYNNEI. The CDR3 loop reads CASETGLGRDTQYF. The CDR3 region has the DNA TGTGCCAGCGAAACGGGCCTCGGGCGAGATACGCAGTATTTT.

V and J are TRBV9 and TRBJ1-1, with no clear D. Germline lookup yields CDR1 SGDLS and CDR2 YYNGEE. CDR3 length: 14 amino acids. V shed 1 base and J shed 0 bases, with 7 bases lying between them. CDR3 residues: CASSVRAVNTEAFF. The CDR3 nucleotides read TGTGCCAGCAGCGTAAGGGCAGTGAACACTGAAGCTTTCTTT. Drawing the rest from reference TRBV9 and TRBJ1-1, the complete variable domain is DSGVTQTPKHLITATGQRVTLRCSPRSGDLSVYWYQQSLDQGLQFLIQYYNGEERAKGNILERFSAQQFPDLHSELNLSSLELGDSALYFCASSVRAVNTEAFFGQGTRLTVV.

The CDR3 DNA reads TGTGCCAGCACCAAGGGGACAGGGAGAATCTCATACGAGCAGTACTTC. As protein: CASTKGTGRISYEQYF. V and J are TRBV6-6 and TRBJ2-7, with TRBD1 matching 9 bases. CDR1 and CDR2 (germline): MNHNY, SVGAGI (reference sequence). There are 16 residues in the CDR3. The V segment lost 7 bases and the J segment 4 bases; nucleotides outside the gene matches: 14.

The chain recombines TRBV5-5 with TRBJ1-5; 9 positions match TRBD1. The CDR3 runs to 13 residues. V lost 4 bases, J lost 4 bases, and 0 bases stayed unmatched. Germline V gene sequence: CDR1 SGHKS, CDR2 YYEKEE (reference sequence). DNA of the CDR3: TGTGCCAGCAGCGGGACAGGGAATCAGCCCCAGCATTTT. Translated, it gives CASSGTGNQPQHF.